These 11 T cell receptor beta chains came from one sample sequenced in a study of blood T cells in healthy people across ages. Using a J-beta primer mix together with a sample-barcoded 5' primer, a second PCR was run for about 7 to 12 cycles. TCRdb recomputed calls from the 5' RACE reads with MiXCR, one row per CDR3 protein. The sample records fewer than 2,000,000 distinct CDR3 sequences, roughly 32% being singletons. The sequenced sample consisted of blood. Receptor source: a woman younger than 45 in good health.

The chain carries TRBV14 and TRBJ2-1, with 8 nucleotides matching TRBD2. Germline values: CDR1 SGHDN, CDR2 FVKESK. The J segment lost 8 bases and the V segment lost 3 bases, leaving 6 bases of the junction unmatched. The CDR3 spans 14 residues. The CDR3 DNA reads TGTGCCAGCAGCCAGCTAGCGGGTTGGGATGAGCAGTTCTTC. This codes for CASSQLAGWDEQFF.

This chain joins TRBV20-1 and TRBJ1-5, with 7 positions matching TRBD1. Germline V gives CDR1 DFQATT, CDR2 SNEGSKA (reference sequence). The CDR3 is 13 amino acids. J gave up 7 bases and V 4 bases, and 7 bases lay outside the gene matches. The CDR3 region has the DNA TGCAGTGCTAAGACAGGGAGTGAACAGCCCCAGCATTTT. It codes for CSAKTGSEQPQHF.

This clonotype was seen once. Sequence at one end of the junction differs from germline and may be a read error. The rearrangement joins TRBV7-2 to TRBJ2-5, with 12 bases matching TRBD2. CDR1 is SGHTA and CDR2 is FQGNSA in the germline V gene. There are 16 residues in the CDR3. CDR3 residues: CACSSWTSGVQETQYF. CDR3 DNA sequence: TGTGCCTGCAGCTCTTGGACTAGCGGGGTCCAAGAGACCCAGTACTTC.

This clonotype was seen at least ten times. The chain combines TRBV20-1 with TRBJ2-5; 14 nucleotides match TRBD2. CDR1 is DFQATT and CDR2 is SNEGSKA in the germline V gene (reference sequence). This CDR3 comprises 14 residues. V shed 2 bases and J 5 bases; nucleotides not matched to a gene: 1. Here the CDR3 reads CSARRTSGGETQYF. The CDR3 nucleotides read TGCAGTGCTAGACGGACTAGCGGGGGGGAGACCCAGTACTTC.

V gene TRBV12-3 or TRBV12-4 combines with J gene TRBJ2-3; no definite D call. Trimming removed 5 bases from V and 3 bases from J, with 12 bases in between. This CDR3 has 14 residues. CDR3 loop: CASSHPLKTDTQYF. As DNA, the CDR3 is TGTGCCAGCAGTCATCCGCTCAAGACAGATACGCAGTATTTT.

This sequence joins TRBV20-1 and TRBJ1-5, with D possibly being TRBD1 (5 bases). With 0 bases removed from V and 4 bases from J, the gap between germline ends came to 19 bases. The CDR3 spans 17 residues. Per the germline V gene, CDR1 is DFQATT and CDR2 is SNEGSKA (reference sequence). As DNA, the CDR3 is TGCAGTGCTAGAGATAGCCGCGGGGGTATTGAGAATCAGCCCCAGCATTTT. Its protein is CSARDSRGGIENQPQHF.

The CDR3 region has the DNA TGTGCCAGCAGCGCCAGGGGACTCAAACGGAGGTCTAGCACAGATACGCAGTATTTT. Residues: CASSARGLKRRSSTDTQYF. The genes are TRBV9 and TRBJ2-3; D may correspond to TRBD1 or TRBD2 (6 bases each). Germline V gene lookup returns CDR1 SGDLS and CDR2 YYNGEE. V was clipped by 3 bases and J by 0 bases, with 23 bases between them. This CDR3 is 19 amino acids long.

This clonotype was picked up a small number of times. The chain recombines TRBV20-1 with TRBJ2-5; 9 nucleotides line up with TRBD2. This CDR3 region has 14 residues. CDR1 DFQATT and CDR2 SNEGSKA come from the germline V gene (reference sequence). Trimming took 3 bases from V and 5 from J; bases not matched to a gene: 7. Here the CDR3 reads CSASRGGARETQYF. In DNA, the CDR3 is TGCAGTGCTAGTCGCGGGGGGGCTCGGGAGACCCAGTACTTC.

About this clonotype: One end of the junction varies from germline; a read error may be responsible. V and J are TRBV25-1 and TRBJ2-2; D gene unclear. Germline loops: CDR1 MGHDK, CDR2 SYGVNS. The CDR3 covers 14 residues. CDR3 DNA: TGTGCCAGCAGTGACGAGACGCGCACCAGGGAGCTGTTTTTT. Protein product: CASSDETRTRELFF.

This clonotype has a count of ten or more. Here the CDR3 DNA reads TGCAGTGCCAGCGGGAACCTCCTCCACGAGCAGTACTTC. Translation gives CSASGNLLHEQYF. The chain couples TRBV20-1 to TRBJ2-7; 7 bases map to TRBD2. The V and J ends lost 6 bases and 5 bases, in that order; junction bases with no gene match: 10. The CDR3 has 13 residues. CDR1 and CDR2 from the germline V gene are DFQATT and SNEGSKA (reference sequence).

The rearrangement uses TRBV20-1 and TRBJ1-1; D unclear. The CDR3 consists of 13 residues. The germline gives CDR1 DFQATT, CDR2 SNEGSKA (reference sequence). Deletions cut 3 bases from V and 0 bases from J, with 8 bases between. The CDR3 nucleotides read TGCAGTGCTAGCCCGGACTTGAACACTGAAGCTTTCTTT. Translated: CSASPDLNTEAFF.